This T cell receptor beta chain was documented in a study of T-cell memory formation after mild COVID-19. Overall study findings and caveats: CD4/CD8 balance held among clones contracting day 15 to 85, and later expanders leaned CD4+.

With regard to this clonotype: Its cognate antigen is unknown.

From 5'RACE with constant-segment primers came TCR alpha and TCR beta cDNA libraries that carried sample barcodes and UMIs. TCRdb analysed the 5' RACE reads with MiXCR anew, one entry per CDR3 protein. The repertoire holds about 180,000 distinct CDR3 sequences, 15% to 20% seen once, with roughly 3.9% in the top ten. The TCR comes from a man in his late teens or twenties who had mild COVID-19 (a few samples of this study predate the infection). Cell type and time point are not known. Sequencing was performed on PBMCs or a T cell subset sorted from them (not recorded which).

The CDR3 nucleotides are TGTGCCAGCAGCTTGGTTTCTAGCGGGGGTTCTTCGACGCAGTATTTT. Translation: CASSLVSSGGSSTQYF. The J gene is TRBJ2-3, the V gene TRBV5-6; TRBD2 matches at 10 bases. The CDR3 runs 16 residues. V shed 0 bases and J 9 bases; nucleotides not matched to a gene: 10. CDR1 SGHDT and CDR2 YYEEEE come from the germline V gene.